The clone carrying this T cell receptor beta chain has just a few counts. Antigen unknown. V lost 4 bases to trimming and J lost 4 bases; unmatched junction nucleotides: 10. This CDR3 has 16 amino acids. Germline CDR1 is SGDLS and CDR2 is YYNGEE. The entry originates in a study of a mutant IDH1 vaccine in newly diagnosed glioma. Study-level information: The initiation of vaccination occurred 4-6 weeks after radiotherapy alone, or with temozolomide cycles. Earlier treatment was radiotherapy, temozolomide, or both, with most getting both. Study-level results: No link was apparently found between pseudoprogression and changes in top peripheral T cell clonotypes.

The repertoire was sequenced with immunoSEQ multiplex PCR; TCRdb's copy has only in-frame clones and lacks some. Altogether about 32,000 clones are present, 65% to 85% being singletons, with the ten largest covering roughly 10%. Time point reported: week 35, safety follow-up. With topical imiquimod, each dose of the vaccine consisted of 300 ug of mutant IDH1 20-mer peptide. Patients received eight vaccinations in weeks 1, 3, 5, 7, 11, 15, 19, 23. The starting material was PBMCs, obtained from a glioma patient whose treatment included an IDH1 peptide vaccine. This chain joins TRBV9 and TRBJ2-5; 10 bases fit TRBD2. The TCR was taken from a woman aged 30 to 39 with glioma. Some clones in this sample may be carry-over from other donors' samples. As DNA, the CDR3 is TGTGCCAGCAGCCTCAGTTGGGCTAGCGGGAGAGAGACCCAGTACTTC. Protein sequence: CASSLSWASGRETQYF.